These 14 T cell receptor beta chains share one sample of origin, sequenced in a study of blood T cell repertoires in COVID-19. TCRdb keeps only in-frame clones here, not all; method: immunoSEQ multiplex PCR. The sample records roughly 89,000 clones, 80% being singletons. The sequenced sample was peripheral blood. The receptors were gathered from a woman in her seventies with acute or convalescent COVID-19.

The genes are TRBV7-9 and TRBJ1-1, with unresolved D. V was clipped by 5 bases and J by 2 bases, with 15 bases between them. In germline, CDR1 is SEHNR, CDR2 FQNEAQ (reference sequence). The CDR3 has 15 residues. The CDR3 spells CASSPLLGPNTEAFF. CDR3 coding DNA: TGTGCCAGCAGCCCCCTCTTGGGCCCCAACACTGAAGCTTTCTTT.

The chain recombines TRBV7-9 with TRBJ2-5, with 8 bases that match TRBD2. Per the germline V gene, CDR1 is SEHNR and CDR2 is FQNEAQ (reference sequence). The CDR3 loop spans 15 amino acids. Trimming cost V 4 bases and J 3 bases; bases outside gene matches: 7. The CDR3 protein is CASSSAGTREETQYF. The CDR3 nucleotides read TGTGCCAGCAGCTCCGCCGGGACTAGAGAAGAGACCCAGTACTTC.

This chain uses TRBV18 with TRBJ1-6, with 8 bases identical to TRBD1. Germline CDR1 reads KGHSH; CDR2 reads LQKENI. CDR3 length: 13 amino acids. Unmatched junction bases numbered 7, after V lost 5 bases and J lost 13 bases. CDR3 DNA sequence: TGTGCCAGCTCAACCTTGACAGGGGATCCCCTCCACTTT. Its protein is CASSTLTGDPLHF. The variable domain in full, with the rest retrieved from reference TRBV18 and TRBJ1-6, is NAGVMQNPRHLVRRRGQEARLRCSPMKGHSHVYWYRQLPEEGLKFMVYLQKENIIDESGMPKERFSAEFPKEGPSILRIQQVVRGDSAAYFCASSTLTGDPLHFGNGTRLTVT.

The rearrangement uses TRBV5-1 and TRBJ2-7; tentatively, D is TRBD2 (6 bases). V lost 0 bases and J lost 6, with 13 bases in between. Germline V gene lookup returns CDR1 SGHRS and CDR2 YFSETQ. The CDR3 totals 14 residues. The CDR3 protein is CASSLVGGEGEQYF. The CDR3 DNA reads as TGCGCCAGCAGCTTGGTCGGGGGTGAGGGCGAGCAGTACTTC.

The chain links TRBV28 to TRBJ1-1; the D gene is possibly TRBD1 (5 bases). The CDR3 spans 15 residues. CDR1 is MDHEN and CDR2 is SYDVKM in the germline V gene. V dropped 5 bases and J dropped 3 bases, with 16 bases sitting between them. The CDR3 region is CASSLHSRVHTEAFF. In DNA, the CDR3 is TGTGCCAGCAGTCTCCATTCCAGGGTCCACACTGAAGCTTTCTTT.

The rearrangement uses TRBV28 and TRBJ2-7; D remains ambiguous. The CDR3 is 13 amino acids. The V gene lost 3 bases and the J gene lost 4 bases, with 10 bases spanning the gap. Germline V gene data show CDR1 as MDHEN and CDR2 as SYDVKM. The CDR3 protein is CASSFSDSYEQYF. The CDR3 DNA sequence: TGTGCCAGCAGTTTTTCAGATTCATACGAGCAGTACTTC.

The CDR3 coding sequence is TGTGCCAGCAGCGAGGACAGGGGAACCGGGGAGCTGTTTTTT. It yields the protein CASSEDRGTGELFF. J is TRBJ2-2 and V is TRBV5-6; 9 nucleotides agree with TRBD1. Germline CDR1 reads SGHDT; CDR2 reads YYEEEE. Unmatched junction bases numbered 3, after V lost 4 bases and J lost 5 bases. The CDR3 is 14 amino acids.

The CDR3 region has the DNA TGCGCCAGCAGCTTGGCAGCGGCGAGCACAGATACGCAGTATTTT. This encodes CASSLAAASTDTQYF. The chain uses TRBV5-1 and TRBJ2-3; D possibly corresponds to TRBD2 (5 bases). With 0 bases removed from V and 0 bases from J, the gap between germline ends came to 8 bases. The CDR3 loop spans 15 amino acids. Germline V gene data show CDR1 as SGHRS and CDR2 as YFSETQ.

V usage is TRBV11-2 and J usage is TRBJ2-7, with TRBD1 as a possible D gene (6 bases). From germline, CDR1 is SGHAT and CDR2 FQNNGV. The V gene lost 8 bases and the J gene lost 2 bases, with 22 bases spanning the gap. This CDR3 comprises 16 residues. CDR3 amino acids: CASGPRGGSWTYEQYF. DNA of the CDR3: TGTGCCAGCGGCCCCCGTGGGGGCAGCTGGACCTACGAGCAGTACTTC.

The rearrangement links TRBV10-3 to TRBJ1-1; 7 nucleotides align to TRBD1. V was clipped by 6 bases and J by 1 base; unmatched bases: 5. CDR3 length equals 14 residues. Per the germline V gene, CDR1 is ENHRY and CDR2 is SYGVKD. CDR3 in amino acids: CAIRTGQTNTEAFF. CDR3 DNA sequence: TGTGCCATCAGGACGGGACAGACGAACACTGAAGCTTTCTTT.

V is TRBV6-1 and J is TRBJ1-4, with 11 bases identical to TRBD1. Losses at the gene ends were 4 bases for V and 4 bases for J; bases not matched to a gene: 8. CDR1 MNHNS and CDR2 SASEGT come from the germline V gene. The CDR3 is made up of 17 amino acids. The CDR3, as DNA: TGTGCCAGCAGTGTCGAAGGACAGGGGGCGGGTAATGAAAAACTGTTTTTT. Translated, it gives CASSVEGQGAGNEKLFF.

This chain connects TRBV29-1 to TRBJ1-3; D perhaps matches TRBD1 (5 bases). This CDR3 has 11 amino acids. Germline V lookup: CDR1 SQVTM, CDR2 ANQGSEA. Trimming stripped 7 bases from V and 2 bases from J, with 6 bases between. CDR3 sequence reads: CSARAGNTIYF. CDR3 nucleotides: TGCAGCGCCAGGGCTGGAAACACCATATATTTT.

The rearrangement links TRBV5-4 to TRBJ2-5, with TRBD2 identical over 9 bases. J gave up 4 bases and V 2 bases, and 9 bases lay outside the gene matches. CDR1 and CDR2 (germline): SGHNT, YYREEE (reference sequence). The CDR3 covers 16 residues. CDR3 sequence: CASSLDLAGTGETQYF. Here the CDR3 DNA reads TGTGCCAGCAGCTTAGACCTAGCGGGGACGGGAGAGACCCAGTACTTC.

This clone was found many times. At one end the junction does not follow the germline gene, possibly because of a read error. The chain uses TRBV7-8 and TRBJ2-5, with D tentatively TRBD2 (6 bases). The CDR3 is 15 amino acids. CDR1 is SGHVS and CDR2 is FQNEAQ in the germline V gene. The CDR3 here is CASSLGRGGQGTQYF. In DNA, the CDR3 is TGTGCCAGCAGCTTAGGTCGGGGAGGACAAGGGACCCAGTACTTC.